This T cell receptor (beta chain) was profiled in a study of blood T cell repertoires in COVID-19. About the study: Italy, Spain and the United States were the sources of the convalescent and acute COVID-19 samples. Sources were T cells, B-cell-depleted T cells, or PBMCs; the material itself was cDNA or gDNA.

The V gene's germline CDR1 is SGHRS and CDR2 YFSETQ. This CDR3 spans 18 amino acids. After removal of 0 bases from V and 0 bases from J, the junction contained 9 bases not matched to a gene. Per the original data handling: Scientists estimated how many nucleated cells there were by amplifying reference gene primers. Profiled with immunoSEQ multiplex PCR; TCRdb holds only in-frame clones, not every one. The DNA was the basis for D and trimming; V, J and clone size are from that table. This sample yields 150,000 to 200,000 clones, of which more than 85% are seen a single time; 2.1% belongs to the top ten.

The sequence was obtained from a man between 65 and 85 years old with active or convalescent COVID-19. The chain links TRBV5-1 to TRBJ2-3; 8 bases map to TRBD1. Input material: peripheral blood. For the CDR3, the DNA is TGCGCCAGCAGCTTGGTTCCGGCCGGGACAGGAAGCACAGATACGCAGTATTTT. This sequence encodes CASSLVPAGTGSTDTQYF.